The clone carrying this T cell receptor (beta chain) was observed at least ten times. This sample's time point: newly diagnosed GD, antithyroid drugs for less than 3 months. Researchers made the TCR library from RNA that was extracted from PBMCs. These data are taken from a study of regulatory T cells in long-lasting Graves disease. Looked up from germline, CDR1 is SQVTM and CDR2 is ANQGSEA. The CDR3 contains 14 residues. Trimming left V 0 bases short and J 6 bases short, with 14 bases between. Arm-PCR with iRepertoire HTBI primers amplified the CDR3 regions for these TCR beta libraries. A single record per CDR3 protein comes from TCRdb applying MiXCR to the multiplex PCR reads. The data show a few hundred thousand distinct CDR3 sequences, with around 19% seen just once and more than 20% held by the top ten.

The material was peripheral blood mononuclear cells (PBMCs), obtained at new diagnosis, from a patient treated with antithyroid drugs. The chain has TRBV29-1 and TRBJ1-2; D might be TRBD1 (6 bases). The TCR originated in a female donor with Graves disease. The chain's CDR3 is CSVEETGFAHGYTF. For the CDR3, the DNA is TGCAGCGTTGAAGAGACAGGCTTTGCTCATGGCTACACCTTC. Together with reference TRBV29-1 and TRBJ1-2, the CDR3 gives the full variable domain: SAVISQKPSRDICQRGTSLTIQCQVDSQVTMMFWYRQQPGQSLTLIATANQGSEATYESGFVIDKFPISRPNLTFSTLTVSNMSPEDSSIYLCSVEETGFAHGYTFGSGTRLTVV.